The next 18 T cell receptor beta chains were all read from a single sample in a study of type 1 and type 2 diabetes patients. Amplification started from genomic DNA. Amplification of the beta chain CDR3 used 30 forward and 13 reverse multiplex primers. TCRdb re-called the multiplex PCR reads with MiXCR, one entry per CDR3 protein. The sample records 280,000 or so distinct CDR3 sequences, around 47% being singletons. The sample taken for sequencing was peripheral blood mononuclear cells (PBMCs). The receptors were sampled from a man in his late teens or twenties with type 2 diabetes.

This chain's CDR3 is CASRSGTYSPLHF. The CDR3 DNA reads TGTGCCAGTAGGTCTGGGACATACTCACCCCTCCACTTT. The rearrangement links TRBV19 to TRBJ1-6; perhaps TRBD1 as D (6 bases). Germline V gives CDR1 LNHDA, CDR2 SQIVND (reference sequence). CDR3 size: 13 residues. V lost 6 bases and J lost 10, with 13 bases in between.

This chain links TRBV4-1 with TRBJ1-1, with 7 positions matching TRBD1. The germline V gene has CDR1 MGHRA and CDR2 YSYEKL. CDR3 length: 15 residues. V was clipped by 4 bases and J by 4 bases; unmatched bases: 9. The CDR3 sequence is CASSPPTGTGTEAFF. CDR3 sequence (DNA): TGCGCCAGCAGCCCACCGACAGGGACGGGCACTGAAGCTTTCTTT.

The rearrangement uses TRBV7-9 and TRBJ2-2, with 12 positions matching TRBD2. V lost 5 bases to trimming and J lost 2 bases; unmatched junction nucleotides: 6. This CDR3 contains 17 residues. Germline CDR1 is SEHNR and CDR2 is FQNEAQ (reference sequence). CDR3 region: CASSRTSGRINTGELFF. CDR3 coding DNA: TGTGCCAGCAGCCGCACTAGCGGGAGGATCAACACCGGGGAGCTGTTTTTT.

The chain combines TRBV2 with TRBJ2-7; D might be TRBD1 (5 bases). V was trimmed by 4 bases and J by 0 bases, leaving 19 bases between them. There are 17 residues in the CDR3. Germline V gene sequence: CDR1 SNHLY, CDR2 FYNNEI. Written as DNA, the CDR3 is TGTGCCAGCAGTGCACCACAACTCAGGGTTTACTCCTACGAGCAGTACTTC. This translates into CASSAPQLRVYSYEQYF.

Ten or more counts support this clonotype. This CDR3 is CASSAGRTTKAYEQYF. CDR3 sequence (DNA): TGTGCCAGCAGTGCGGGACGGACAACGAAAGCCTACGAGCAGTACTTC. This rearrangement joins TRBV2 to TRBJ2-7; D tentatively fits TRBD1 or TRBD2 (5 bases each). V dropped 4 bases and J dropped 2 bases, with 18 bases sitting between them. The CDR3 contains 16 residues. Germline-derived CDR1 and CDR2 are SNHLY and FYNNEI.

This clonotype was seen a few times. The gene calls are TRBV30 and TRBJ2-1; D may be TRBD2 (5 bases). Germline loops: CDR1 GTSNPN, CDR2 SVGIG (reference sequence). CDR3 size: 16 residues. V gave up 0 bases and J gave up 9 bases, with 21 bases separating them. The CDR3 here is CAWSVLGPGGSGEQFF. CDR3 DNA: TGTGCCTGGAGTGTACTAGGTCCAGGTGGGTCCGGTGAGCAGTTCTTC.

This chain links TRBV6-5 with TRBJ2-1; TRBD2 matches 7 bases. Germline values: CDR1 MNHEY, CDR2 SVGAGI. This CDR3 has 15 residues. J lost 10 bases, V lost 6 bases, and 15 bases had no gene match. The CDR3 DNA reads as TGTGCCAGCAGCTACGGGGAATCGGGGGGAGTGGAGCAGTTCTTC. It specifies CASSYGESGGVEQFF.

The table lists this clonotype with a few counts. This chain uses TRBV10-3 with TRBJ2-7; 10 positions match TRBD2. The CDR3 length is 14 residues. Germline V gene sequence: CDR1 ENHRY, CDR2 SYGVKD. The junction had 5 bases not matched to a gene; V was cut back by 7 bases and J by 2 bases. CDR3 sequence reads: CAIKGTSATYEQYF. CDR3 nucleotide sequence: TGTGCCATCAAAGGGACTAGCGCTACCTACGAGCAGTACTTC.

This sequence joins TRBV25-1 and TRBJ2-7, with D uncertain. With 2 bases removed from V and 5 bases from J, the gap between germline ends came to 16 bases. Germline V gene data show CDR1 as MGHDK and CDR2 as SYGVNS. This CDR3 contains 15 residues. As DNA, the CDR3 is TGTGCCAGCAGTGAAAATACCCAGGTTTGGGACGAGCAGTACTTC. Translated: CASSENTQVWDEQYF.

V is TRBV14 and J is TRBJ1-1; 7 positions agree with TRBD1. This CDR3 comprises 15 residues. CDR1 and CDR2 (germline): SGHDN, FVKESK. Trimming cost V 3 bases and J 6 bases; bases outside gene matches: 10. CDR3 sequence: CASSQRQGGGAEAFF. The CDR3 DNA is TGTGCCAGCAGCCAGCGACAGGGCGGGGGGGCTGAAGCTTTCTTT.

The CDR3 DNA follows: TGTGCCAGCAGTGAAGCGTGGGTACAGCAAGAGACCCAGTACTTC. Protein product: CASSEAWVQQETQYF. The chain carries TRBV6-1 and TRBJ2-5; D gene ambiguous. V lost 0 bases and J 2 bases, leaving 10 bases between the germline ends. The CDR3 has 15 amino acids. Per germline, CDR1 MNHNS and CDR2 SASEGT.

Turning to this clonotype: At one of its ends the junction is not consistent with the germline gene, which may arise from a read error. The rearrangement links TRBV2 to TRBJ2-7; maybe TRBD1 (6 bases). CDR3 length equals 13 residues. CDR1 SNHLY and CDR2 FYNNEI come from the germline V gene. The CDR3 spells CASGGSPPYAQYF. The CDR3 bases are TGTGCCAGCGGGGGCAGCCCTCCCTACGCGCAGTACTTC.

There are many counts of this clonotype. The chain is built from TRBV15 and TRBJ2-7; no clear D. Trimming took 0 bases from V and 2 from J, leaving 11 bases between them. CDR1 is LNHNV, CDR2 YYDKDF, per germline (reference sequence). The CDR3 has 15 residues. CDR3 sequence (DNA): TGTGCCACCAGCAGAGATATAGTCAGCCCCTACGAGCAGTACTTC. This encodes CATSRDIVSPYEQYF.

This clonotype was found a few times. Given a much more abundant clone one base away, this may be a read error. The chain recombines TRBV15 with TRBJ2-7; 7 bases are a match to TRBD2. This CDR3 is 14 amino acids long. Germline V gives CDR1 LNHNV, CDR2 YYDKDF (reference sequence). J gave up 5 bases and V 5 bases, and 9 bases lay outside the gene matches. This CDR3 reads CATSGAGQGDEQYF. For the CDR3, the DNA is TGTGCCACCAGCGGAGCGGGGCAGGGAGACGAGCAGTACTTC.

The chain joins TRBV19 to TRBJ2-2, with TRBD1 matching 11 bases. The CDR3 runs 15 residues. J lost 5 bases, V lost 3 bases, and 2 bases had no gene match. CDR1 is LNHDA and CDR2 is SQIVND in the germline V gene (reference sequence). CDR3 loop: CASSIGQGATGELFF. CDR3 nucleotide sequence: TGTGCCAGTAGTATCGGACAGGGGGCGACCGGGGAGCTGTTTTTT.

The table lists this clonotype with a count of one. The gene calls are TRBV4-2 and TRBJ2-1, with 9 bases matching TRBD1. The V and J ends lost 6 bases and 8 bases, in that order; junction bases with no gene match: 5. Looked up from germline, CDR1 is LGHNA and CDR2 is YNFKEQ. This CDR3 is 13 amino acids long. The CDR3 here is CASRRTGADEQFF. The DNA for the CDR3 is TGTGCCAGCAGAAGGACAGGGGCGGATGAGCAGTTCTTC.

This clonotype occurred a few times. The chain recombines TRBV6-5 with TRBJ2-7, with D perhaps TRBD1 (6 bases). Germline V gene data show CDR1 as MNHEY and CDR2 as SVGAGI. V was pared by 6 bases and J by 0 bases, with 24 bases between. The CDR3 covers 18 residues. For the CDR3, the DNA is TGTGCCAGCAGCGTACCCAGCCTAACAGGGCGCGCCTCCTACGAGCAGTACTTC. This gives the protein CASSVPSLTGRASYEQYF.

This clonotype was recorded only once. The CDR3 coding sequence is TGTGCCAGCAGCTCCAGGGGAGGGACTGAAGCTTTCTTT. Its protein product is CASSSRGGTEAFF. This chain links TRBV9 with TRBJ1-1, with D tentatively TRBD1 (6 bases). The CDR3 is made up of 13 amino acids. Germline CDR1 is SGDLS and CDR2 is YYNGEE. V dropped 4 bases and J dropped 5 bases, with 12 bases sitting between them.